This TCR beta chain was sequenced during a study of blood T cells in healthy people across ages. This CDR3 has 13 amino acids. Trimming shortened V by 3 bases and J by 4 bases, and 7 bases separated the two germline ends. Then a second PCR, running roughly 7 to 11 cycles, was carried out with a sample-barcoded 5' primer and a J-beta primer mix. TCRdb reprocessed the 5' RACE reads with MiXCR, giving one entry per CDR3 protein. The repertoire holds around 1,100,000 distinct CDR3 sequences, with about two fifths as singletons. The specimen sequenced was blood. The clonotype originates from a man aged 18 to 30 in good health. V gene TRBV12-3 or TRBV12-4 combines with J gene TRBJ2-1; D is unclear. CDR3 sequence (DNA): TGTGCCAGCAGTTTGGCGGATTACAATGAGCAGTTCTTC. Residues: CASSLADYNEQFF.